The clone carrying this T cell receptor beta chain came up many times. TCRdb called the 5' RACE reads again in MiXCR, with one record for every CDR3 protein. This table holds about 340,000 distinct CDR3 sequences, roughly 9.4% found once. The CDR3 is 15 residues long. Germline assignment: CDR1 KGHDR and CDR2 SFDVKD. After removal of 2 bases from V and 1 base from J, the junction contained 3 bases not matched to a gene. The record originates from a study of T cells after yellow fever vaccination. Study-level information: With SMART-Seq v4 Ultra Low Input, the fractions containing low cell numbers were prepared.

This clonotype was sampled from a man aged 18-30 years who received the YFV17D yellow fever vaccine. The V and J genes are TRBV24-1 and TRBJ1-1; 7 nucleotides agree with TRBD1. The starting material was PBMCs, obtained on the day of the first yellow fever vaccination. The CDR3 DNA reads TGTGCCACCAGTGATTCAAGGACAGGGAACACTGAAGCTTTCTTT. This translates into CATSDSRTGNTEAFF.